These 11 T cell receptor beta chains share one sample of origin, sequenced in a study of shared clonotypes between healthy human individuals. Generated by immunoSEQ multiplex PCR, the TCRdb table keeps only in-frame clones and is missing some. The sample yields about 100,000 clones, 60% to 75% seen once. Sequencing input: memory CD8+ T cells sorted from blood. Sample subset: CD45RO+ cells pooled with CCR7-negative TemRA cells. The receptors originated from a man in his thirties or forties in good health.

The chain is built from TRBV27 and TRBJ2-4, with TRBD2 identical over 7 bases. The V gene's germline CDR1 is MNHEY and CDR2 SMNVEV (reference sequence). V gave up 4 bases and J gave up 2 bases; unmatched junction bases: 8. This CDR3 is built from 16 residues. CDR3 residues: CASSSWGGLSKNIQYF. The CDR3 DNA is TGTGCCAGCAGTTCGTGGGGGGGACTGTCCAAAAACATTCAGTACTTC.

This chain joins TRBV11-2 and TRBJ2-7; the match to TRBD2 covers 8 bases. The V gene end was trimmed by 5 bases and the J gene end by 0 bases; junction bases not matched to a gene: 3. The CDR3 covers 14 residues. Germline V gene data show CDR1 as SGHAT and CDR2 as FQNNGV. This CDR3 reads CASSIGTSSYEQYF. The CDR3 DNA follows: TGTGCCAGCAGCATAGGGACTAGCTCCTACGAGCAGTACTTC. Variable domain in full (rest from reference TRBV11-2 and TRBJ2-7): EAGVAQSPRYKIIEKRQSVAFWCNPISGHATLYWYQQILGQGPKLLIQFQNNGVVDDSQLPKDRFSAERLKGVDSTLKIQPAKLEDSAVYLCASSIGTSSYEQYFGPGTRLTVT.

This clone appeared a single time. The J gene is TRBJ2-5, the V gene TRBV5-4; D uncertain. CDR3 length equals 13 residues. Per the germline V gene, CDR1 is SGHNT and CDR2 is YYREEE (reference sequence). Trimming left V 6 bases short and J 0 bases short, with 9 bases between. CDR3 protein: CASNIEYQETQYF. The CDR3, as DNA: TGTGCCAGCAACATTGAGTACCAAGAGACCCAGTACTTC.

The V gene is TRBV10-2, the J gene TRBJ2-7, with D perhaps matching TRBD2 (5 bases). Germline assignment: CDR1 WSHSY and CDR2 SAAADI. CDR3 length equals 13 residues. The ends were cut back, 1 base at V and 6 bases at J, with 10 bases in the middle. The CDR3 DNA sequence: TGCGCCAGCAGTGAGTTTAGACTAACCGAGCAGTACTTC. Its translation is CASSEFRLTEQYF.

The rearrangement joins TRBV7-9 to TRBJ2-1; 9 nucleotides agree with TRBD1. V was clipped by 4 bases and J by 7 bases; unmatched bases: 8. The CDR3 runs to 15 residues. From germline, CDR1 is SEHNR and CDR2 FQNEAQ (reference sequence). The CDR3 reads CASSSPGQGWNEQFF. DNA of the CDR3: TGTGCCAGCAGCTCGCCGGGACAGGGATGGAATGAGCAGTTCTTC.

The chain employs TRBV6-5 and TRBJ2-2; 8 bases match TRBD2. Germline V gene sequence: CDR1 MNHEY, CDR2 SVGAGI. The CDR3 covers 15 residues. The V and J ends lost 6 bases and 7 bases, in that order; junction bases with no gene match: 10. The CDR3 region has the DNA TGTGCCAGCAGCCCCGGGACTAGGGAGGTCGGGGAGCTGTTTTTT. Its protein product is CASSPGTREVGELFF.

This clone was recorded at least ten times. CDR3 loop: CASSLGLPDSSYEQYF. The DNA for the CDR3 is TGTGCCAGCAGCTTAGGGCTCCCGGACAGTTCCTACGAGCAGTACTTC. The chain has TRBV5-8 and TRBJ2-7; D is perhaps TRBD1 (6 bases). This CDR3 has 16 amino acids. Germline V CDR1 and CDR2: SGHTS, YDEGEE. Trimming left V 2 bases short and J 1 base short, with 16 bases between.

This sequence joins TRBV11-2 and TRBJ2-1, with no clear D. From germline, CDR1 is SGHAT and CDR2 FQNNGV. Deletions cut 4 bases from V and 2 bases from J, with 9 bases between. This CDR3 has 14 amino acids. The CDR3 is CASSSLATYNEQFF. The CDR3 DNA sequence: TGTGCCAGCAGCTCGTTAGCAACCTACAATGAGCAGTTCTTC.

DNA for the CDR3: TGTGCCAGCAGCTTATTAATGGGGGCCGCGCAGGGTGATGACGGCTACACCTTC. This codes for CASSLLMGAAQGDDGYTF. The V and J genes are TRBV7-8 and TRBJ1-2, with D tentatively TRBD1 (6 bases). The germline V and J ends were trimmed by 2 bases and 8 bases, with 27 bases remaining between them. CDR1 is SGHVS and CDR2 is FQNEAQ in the germline V gene. The CDR3 is 18 residues long.

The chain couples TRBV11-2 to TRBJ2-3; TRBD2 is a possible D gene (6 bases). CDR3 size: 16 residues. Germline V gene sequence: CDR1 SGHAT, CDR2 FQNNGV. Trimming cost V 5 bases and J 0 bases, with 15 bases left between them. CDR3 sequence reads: CASSQDVGTSTDTQYF. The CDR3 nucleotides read TGTGCCAGCAGCCAAGATGTGGGGACTAGCACAGATACGCAGTATTTT.

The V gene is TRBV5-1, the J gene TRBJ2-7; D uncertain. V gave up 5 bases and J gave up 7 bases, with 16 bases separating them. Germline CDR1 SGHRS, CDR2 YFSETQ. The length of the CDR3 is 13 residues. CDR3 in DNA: TGCGCCAGCAGTTACGACTCATTTGCGGAGCAGTACTTC. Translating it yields CASSYDSFAEQYF. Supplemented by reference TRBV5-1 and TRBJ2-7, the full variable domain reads KAGVTQTPRYLIKTRGQQVTLSCSPISGHRSVSWYQQTPGQGLQFLFEYFSETQRNKGNFPGRFSGRQFSNSRSEMNVSTLELGDSALYLCASSYDSFAEQYFGPGTRLTVT.